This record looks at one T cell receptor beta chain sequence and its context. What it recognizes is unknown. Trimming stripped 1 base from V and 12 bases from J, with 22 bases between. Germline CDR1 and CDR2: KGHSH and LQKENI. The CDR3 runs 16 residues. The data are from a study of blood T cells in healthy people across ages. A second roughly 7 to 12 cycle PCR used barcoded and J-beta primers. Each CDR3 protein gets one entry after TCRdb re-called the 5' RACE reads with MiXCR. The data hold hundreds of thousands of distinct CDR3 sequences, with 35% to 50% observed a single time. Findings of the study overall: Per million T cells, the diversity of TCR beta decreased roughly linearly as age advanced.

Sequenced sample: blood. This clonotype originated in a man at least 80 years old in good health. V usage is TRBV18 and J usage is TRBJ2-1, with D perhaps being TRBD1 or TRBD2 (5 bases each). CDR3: CASSPQGTASQVGQFF. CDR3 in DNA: TGTGCCAGCTCACCACAGGGGACGGCAAGTCAAGTAGGGCAGTTCTTC.